The 15 T cell receptor beta chains reported below all come from one sample, sequenced in a study of blood T cell repertoires in COVID-19. Only in-frame clones appear in the TCRdb table, and some are missing; sequencing was by immunoSEQ multiplex PCR. The sample holds around 190,000 clones, roughly 90% seen once. The sample taken for sequencing was PBMCs or T cells enriched from blood (not recorded which). These receptors all come from a man aged 18-30 years with acute COVID-19.

The table lists this clone with a count of one. The J gene is TRBJ2-3, the V gene TRBV27; no reliable D call. Germline V lookup: CDR1 MNHEY, CDR2 SMNVEV (reference sequence). Trimming shortened V by 4 bases and J by 6 bases, and 11 bases separated the two germline ends. The CDR3 length is 13 residues. The CDR3 here is CASSYAAWDTQYF. CDR3 in DNA: TGTGCCAGCAGTTATGCGGCCTGGGATACGCAGTATTTT.

This chain links TRBV19 with TRBJ1-1, with a possible D match to TRBD1 (6 bases). The V end was cut by 3 bases, the J end by 2 bases, with 10 bases between. The V gene's germline CDR1 is LNHDA and CDR2 SQIVND (reference sequence). The CDR3 has 14 amino acids. CDR3 loop: CASSIRGHNTEAFF. For the CDR3, the DNA is TGTGCCAGTAGTATTAGGGGACACAACACTGAAGCTTTCTTT.

This chain uses TRBV5-6 with TRBJ1-1; weak D call: TRBD1 (5 bases). The length of the CDR3 is 16 residues. Germline values: CDR1 SGHDT, CDR2 YYEEEE. The V and J ends lost 0 bases and 0 bases respectively, with 12 bases between them. CDR3 in DNA: TGTGCCAGCAGCTTGGACAGGAATTATATGAACACTGAAGCTTTCTTT. Translated, it gives CASSLDRNYMNTEAFF.

The V gene is TRBV28, the J gene TRBJ2-3; 11 nucleotides match TRBD2. The CDR3 has 18 amino acids. V lost 5 bases and J lost 2; bases outside the gene matches: 12. Germline values: CDR1 MDHEN, CDR2 SYDVKM. The CDR3 loop is CASSRGTSGIHTTDTQYF. CDR3 nucleotides: TGTGCCAGCAGTCGGGGGACTAGCGGTATTCATACCACAGATACGCAGTATTTT.

This clone was observed once. The chain joins TRBV11-3 to TRBJ2-7; 8 nucleotides line up with TRBD2. V was clipped by 2 bases and J by 1 base; unmatched bases: 13. The CDR3 contains 18 residues. Germline V gene sequence: CDR1 SGHNT, CDR2 YENEEA. The CDR3 here is CASSLFGVGTSGSYEQYF. CDR3 DNA sequence: TGTGCCAGCAGCTTATTCGGGGTCGGTACTAGCGGATCCTACGAGCAGTACTTC.

This CDR3 reads CASSPTGQGGQSITEAFF. CDR3 coding DNA: TGTGCCAGCTCACCAACGGGACAGGGGGGGCAGTCTATCACTGAAGCTTTCTTT. The V and J genes are TRBV18 and TRBJ1-1; 11 bases match TRBD1. The CDR3 is 18 amino acids. Germline V gene data show CDR1 as KGHSH and CDR2 as LQKENI. V shed 2 bases and J 4 bases; nucleotides not matched to a gene: 12.

The rearrangement uses TRBV19 and TRBJ2-7, with 14 bases fitting TRBD2. The length of the CDR3 is 19 residues. The germline V gene has CDR1 LNHDA and CDR2 SQIVND (reference sequence). J gave up 0 bases and V 3 bases, and 10 bases lay outside the gene matches. In DNA, the CDR3 is TGTGCCAGTAGTATGACCGGACTAGCGGGAGGATCTTACTCCTACGAGCAGTACTTC. As protein: CASSMTGLAGGSYSYEQYF.

The V gene is TRBV6-2 or TRBV6-3, the J gene TRBJ2-6, with 9 nucleotides matching TRBD2. The germline V gene encodes CDR1 MNHEY and CDR2 SVGEGT. This CDR3 region has 18 residues. V lost 6 bases to trimming and J lost 0 bases; unmatched junction nucleotides: 9. The CDR3 bases are TGTGCCAGCAGCCCGCCGAATAGCGGGAGCTCTGGGGCCAACGTCCTGACTTTC. As protein: CASSPPNSGSSGANVLTF.

Points on this clone: Other DNA sequences within the sample encode an identical CDR3. This chain uses TRBV12-3 or TRBV12-4 with TRBJ1-1, with D perhaps TRBD1 (6 bases). The CDR3 has 12 amino acids. With 2 bases removed from V and 5 bases from J, the gap between germline ends came to 6 bases. This chain's CDR3 is CASSLTGTEAFF. CDR3 nucleotides: TGTGCCAGCAGTTTAACAGGGACTGAAGCTTTCTTT.

The V gene is TRBV19, the J gene TRBJ2-3; 8 positions match TRBD1. The CDR3 contains 15 residues. Germline loops: CDR1 LNHDA, CDR2 SQIVND (reference sequence). J was trimmed by 3 bases and V by 9 bases; bases with no gene match: 11. The DNA of the CDR3 is TGTGCCAGCGCAGAGTGGGGACAGGCAACAGATACGCAGTATTTT. Translating it yields CASAEWGQATDTQYF.

This chain connects TRBV28 to TRBJ2-7, with 7 bases matching TRBD2. The germline CDR1 and CDR2 sequences are MDHEN and SYDVKM. V gave up 6 bases and J gave up 3 bases; unmatched junction bases: 11. This CDR3 spans 15 amino acids. CDR3: CASRIGRSGFYEQYF. Written as DNA, the CDR3 is TGTGCCAGCAGGATCGGGAGGTCGGGCTTCTACGAGCAGTACTTC. The full variable domain, in which reference TRBV28 and TRBJ2-7 provide the parts outside the CDR3, is DVKVTQSSRYLVKRTGEKVFLECVQDMDHENMFWYRQDPGLGLRLIYFSYDVKMKEKGDIPEGYSVSREKKERFSLILESASTNQTSMYLCASRIGRSGFYEQYFGPGTRLTVT.

The chain carries TRBV11-2 and TRBJ1-5, with D perhaps TRBD1 (6 bases). This CDR3 is built from 12 residues. Germline V gene sequence: CDR1 SGHAT, CDR2 FQNNGV. V was shortened by 2 bases and J by 11 bases, with 10 bases between the two germline ends. CDR3 protein: CASSLLGQTQHF. The CDR3 DNA is TGTGCCAGCAGCTTACTCGGACAGACCCAGCATTTT.

The chain combines TRBV30 with TRBJ1-1; TRBD1 might be the D (6 bases). The CDR3 contains 11 residues. The germline V gene encodes CDR1 GTSNPN and CDR2 SVGIG (reference sequence). With 5 bases removed from V and 12 bases from J, the gap between germline ends came to 16 bases. In DNA form, the CDR3 reads TGTGCCTGGGGGGGCGCGATAGACACTTTCTTT. Protein sequence: CAWGGAIDTFF.

This clone is a singleton in its sample. The chain links TRBV5-1 to TRBJ1-2; 10 nucleotides align to TRBD1. CDR3 length: 13 amino acids. The ends lost 7 bases at V and 2 bases at J; junction bases unmatched: 2. Germline V gene lookup returns CDR1 SGHRS and CDR2 YFSETQ. CDR3: CASGQGDNYGYTF. The CDR3, as DNA: TGCGCCAGCGGACAGGGGGACAACTATGGCTACACCTTC.

This clone was counted once. V usage is TRBV9 and J usage is TRBJ2-1; D is unresolved. V lost 0 bases and J lost 9, with 16 bases in between. From germline, CDR1 is SGDLS and CDR2 YYNGEE. CDR3 size: 15 residues. The CDR3 DNA reads as TGTGCCAGCAGCGTAGGGCCCGAACAGAGATCTGAGCAGTTCTTC. Protein product: CASSVGPEQRSEQFF.